Below, one TCR beta chain is given with its context. Antigen specificity is unknown. This record belongs to a study of cytomegalovirus exposure and HLA in healthy donors. Study results and limitations: Researchers counted 150 to 200 TCR beta chains as cytomegalovirus-associated. Being productive about 90% or about 30% of the time was typical of most TCR beta V segments in an earlier analysis. With later analysis, a missense DCLRE1C variant became linked to TCR beta V- and J-gene trimming. In a later analysis, 15,000 to 20,000 TCR beta sequences were associated with HLA alleles at 0.05 false discovery rate.

The CDR3 length is 15 residues. Germline V gene sequence: CDR1 SGDLS, CDR2 YYNGEE. V shed 1 base and J shed 7 bases, with 14 bases lying between them. Vbeta (60) and Jbeta (13) primers were used in the PCR. Clones were read by immunoSEQ multiplex PCR, and TCRdb kept only the in-frame ones, dropping some. Of 77,000 or so clones listed, 60% to 85% are singletons. Sample: PBMCs. This receptor was identified in a man between 40 and 49 years old in good health and CMV-seronegative. The V and J genes are TRBV9 and TRBJ1-4; D is possibly TRBD1 (6 bases). The CDR3 DNA is TGTGCCAGCAGCGTATCGGACAGTATTTCTGAAAAACTGTTTTTT. Protein product: CASSVSDSISEKLFF.